This TCR beta chain originates from a study of identical twins. V was pared by 6 bases and J by 0 bases, with 15 bases between. CDR3 length equals 15 residues. The germline V gene has CDR1 ENHRY and CDR2 SYGVKD. The table lists this clonotype with a few counts. The target antigen is unknown. Every donor was a healthy Caucasian. Whole-study findings and limits: In zero-insertion analyses, partial confounding could arise from invariant MAIT and iNKT cells. The degree of excess twin sharing was weaker in beta out-of-frame sequences.

A universal primer site came from template switching; cDNA carried unique molecular identifiers. TCRdb passed the 5' RACE reads through MiXCR, listing each CDR3 protein once. The sample contains 1.5 million to 2 million distinct CDR3 sequences, less than 35% of which appear only once. Material for sequencing was cord blood. V gene TRBV10-3 combines with J gene TRBJ2-7, with no clear D. This TCR came from a newborn girl in good health. The CDR3 spells CAIRNGPSGSYEQYF. The CDR3 nucleotides read TGTGCCATCAGGAATGGACCCTCGGGCTCCTACGAGCAGTACTTC.